The rows below give T cell receptor beta chains drawn from one sample of a study of regulatory T cells in long-lasting Graves disease. TCRdb re-analysed the multiplex PCR reads in MiXCR, keeping a single row per CDR3 protein. The data contain hundreds of thousands of distinct CDR3 sequences, approximately 16% of them seen just once; the ten biggest clones take up less than 35%. These data are also associated with another study on T cells in Graves' hyperthyroidism and ophthalmopathy.

The sequencing here drew on peripheral blood mononuclear cells (PBMCs), taken at new diagnosis, from a patient treated with antithyroid drugs. All receptors come from a man aged 35-49 years with Graves disease. Both conserved end residues are part of each CDR3. A D gene is named only where the DNA matches it firmly. The size field is filled for only some rows; it gives once, few, many or a size class.

V	size	D	J	CDR3	DNA
TRBV28	NA	TRBD2	TRBJ2-7	CASSLAGGANYEQYF	TGTGCCAGCAGTTTAGCGGGGGGGGCCAACTACGAGCAGTACTTC
TRBV12-3/TRBV12-4	many	NA	TRBJ2-3	CASSDSSRLDQSSTDTQYF	TGTGCCAGCAGTGACTCTTCCCGCCTGGACCAATCTAGCACAGATACGCAGTATTTT
TRBV3-1	many	NA	TRBJ1-1	CASSNSTDLTEAFF	TGTGCCAGCAGCAACTCCACGGATCTCACTGAAGCTTTCTTT
TRBV7-3	few	NA	TRBJ2-3	CASSSLGGGTDTQYF	TGTGCCAGCAGCTCACTCGGAGGGGGCACAGATACGCAGTATTTT
TRBV12-3/TRBV12-4	many	TRBD1	TRBJ1-1	CASSNTGGLTEAFF	TGTGCCAGCAGTAATACAGGGGGACTAACTGAAGCTTTCTTT
TRBV24-1	few	TRBD1	TRBJ2-7	CATATPGQGTYEQYF	TGTGCCACCGCAACGCCGGGACAGGGAACCTACGAGCAGTACTTC
TRBV19	NA	TRBD1	TRBJ2-1	CASTNQGASYNEQFF	TGTGCCAGCACCAATCAGGGGGCGTCCTACAATGAGCAGTTCTTC
TRBV11-2	NA	NA	TRBJ1-1	CASSLGLKVMNTEAFF	TGTGCCAGCAGCTTAGGGCTCAAGGTTATGAACACTGAAGCTTTCTTT
TRBV20-1	many	NA	TRBJ2-1	CSATDTEQFF	TGCAGTGCGACCGACACTGAGCAGTTCTTC
TRBV4-2	few	TRBD1	TRBJ1-4	CASSQGTGDDEKLFF	TGTGCCAGCAGCCAGGGAACAGGGGATGATGAAAAACTGTTTTTT
TRBV9	NA	TRBD2	TRBJ2-5	CASSRFGVSGGDQETQYF	TGTGCCAGCAGCCGCTTTGGGGTTAGCGGGGGAGATCAAGAGACCCAGTACTTC
TRBV5-1	NA	NA	TRBJ1-1	CASREDYTEAFF	TGCGCCAGCAGGGAGGACTACACTGAAGCTTTCTTT
TRBV28	many	TRBD1	TRBJ2-7	CASVSGQASYEQYF	TGTGCCAGCGTATCAGGACAGGCCTCCTACGAGCAGTACTTC
TRBV7-2	NA	NA	TRBJ2-7	CASSLKDTYEQYF	TGTGCCAGCAGCTTAAAGGATACCTACGAGCAGTACTTC
TRBV2	many	NA	TRBJ2-3	CASTRLGSGADTQYF	TGTGCCAGCACTAGATTGGGGTCAGGGGCAGATACGCAGTATTTT
TRBV20-1	few	TRBD1	TRBJ1-2	CSATAGGGWGYTF	TGCAGTGCTACGGCAGGGGGCGGATGGGGCTACACCTTC
TRBV11-2	many	TRBD1	TRBJ2-1	CASSLVTTGGYNEQFF	TGTGCCAGCAGCTTAGTCACTACAGGGGGTTACAATGAGCAGTTCTTC
TRBV2	many	TRBD2	TRBJ2-7	CASSEYVAGGAYEQYF	TGTGCCAGCAGTGAATATGTAGCGGGGGGAGCCTACGAGCAGTACTTC
TRBV19	few	TRBD1	TRBJ1-1	CASRHRGGNTEAFF	TGTGCCAGTAGGCACAGGGGTGGCAACACTGAAGCTTTCTTT
TRBV29-1	many	NA	TRBJ1-2	CSVSEGAANYGYTF	TGCAGCGTTTCGGAGGGCGCTGCTAACTATGGCTACACCTTC